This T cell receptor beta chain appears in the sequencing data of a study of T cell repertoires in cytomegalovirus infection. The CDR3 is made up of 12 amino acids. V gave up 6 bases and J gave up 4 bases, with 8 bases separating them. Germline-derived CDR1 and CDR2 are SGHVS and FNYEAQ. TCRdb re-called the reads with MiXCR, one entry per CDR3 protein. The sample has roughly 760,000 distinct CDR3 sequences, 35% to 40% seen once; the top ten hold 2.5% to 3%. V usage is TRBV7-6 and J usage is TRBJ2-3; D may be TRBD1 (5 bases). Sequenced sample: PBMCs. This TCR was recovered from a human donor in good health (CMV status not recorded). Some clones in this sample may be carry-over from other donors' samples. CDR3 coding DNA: TGTGCCAGCAGGGTGGGGCCAGATACGCAGTATTTT. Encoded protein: CASRVGPDTQYF.